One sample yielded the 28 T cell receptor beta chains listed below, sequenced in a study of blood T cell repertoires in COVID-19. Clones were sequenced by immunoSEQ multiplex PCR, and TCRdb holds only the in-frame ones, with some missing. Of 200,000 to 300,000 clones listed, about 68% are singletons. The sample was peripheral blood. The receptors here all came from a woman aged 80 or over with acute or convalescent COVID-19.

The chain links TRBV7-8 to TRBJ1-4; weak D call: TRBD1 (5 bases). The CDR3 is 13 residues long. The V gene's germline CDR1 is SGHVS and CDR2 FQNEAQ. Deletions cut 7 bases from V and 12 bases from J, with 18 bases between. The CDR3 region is CASILTPGGELFF. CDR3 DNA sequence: TGTGCCAGCATCCTCACCCCCGGGGGGGAACTGTTTTTT. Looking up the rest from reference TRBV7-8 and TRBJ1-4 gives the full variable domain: GAGVSQSPRYKVAKRGQDVALRCDPISGHVSLFWYQQALGQGPEFLTYFQNEAQLDKSGLPSDRFFAERPEGSVSTLKIQRTQQEDSAVYLCASILTPGGELFFGSGTQLSVL.

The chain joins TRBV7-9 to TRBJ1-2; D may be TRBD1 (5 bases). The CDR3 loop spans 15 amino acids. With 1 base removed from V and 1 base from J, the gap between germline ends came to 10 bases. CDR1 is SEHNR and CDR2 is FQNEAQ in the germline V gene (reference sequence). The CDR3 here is CASSLGGGFNYGYTF. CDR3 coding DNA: TGTGCCAGCAGCTTAGGGGGCGGATTTAACTATGGCTACACCTTC.

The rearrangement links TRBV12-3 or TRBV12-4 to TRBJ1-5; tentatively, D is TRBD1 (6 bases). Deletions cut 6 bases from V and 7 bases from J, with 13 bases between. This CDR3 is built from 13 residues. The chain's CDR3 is CASSYREFQPQHF. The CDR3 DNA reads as TGTGCCAGCAGCTACAGGGAATTCCAGCCCCAGCATTTT.

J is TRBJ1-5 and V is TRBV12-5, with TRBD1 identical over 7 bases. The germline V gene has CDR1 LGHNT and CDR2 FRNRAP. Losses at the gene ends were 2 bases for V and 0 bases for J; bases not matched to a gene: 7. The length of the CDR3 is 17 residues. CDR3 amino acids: CASGLHLGQNSNQPQHF. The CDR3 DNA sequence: TGTGCTAGTGGTTTGCACCTGGGACAGAATAGCAATCAGCCCCAGCATTTT.

CDR3 nucleotide sequence: TGTGCCATCAGTGGGGTGACAAGTGGGGCCAACGTCCTGACTTTC. Translation: CAISGVTSGANVLTF. This sequence joins TRBV10-3 and TRBJ2-6, with D hard to call. The CDR3 spans 15 residues. Per germline, CDR1 ENHRY and CDR2 SYGVKD. V lost 4 bases to trimming and J lost 3 bases, with 10 bases between them.

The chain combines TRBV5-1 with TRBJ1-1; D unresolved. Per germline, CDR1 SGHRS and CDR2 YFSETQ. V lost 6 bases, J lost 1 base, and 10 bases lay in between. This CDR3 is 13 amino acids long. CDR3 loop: CASTPVWNTEAFF. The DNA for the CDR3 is TGCGCCAGCACCCCCGTGTGGAACACTGAAGCTTTCTTT.

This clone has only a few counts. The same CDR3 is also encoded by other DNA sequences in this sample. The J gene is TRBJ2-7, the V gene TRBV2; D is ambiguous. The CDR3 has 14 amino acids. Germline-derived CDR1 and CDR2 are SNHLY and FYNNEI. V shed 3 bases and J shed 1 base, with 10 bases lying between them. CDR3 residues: CASSEQGGSYEQYF. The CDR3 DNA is TGTGCCAGCAGTGAGCAAGGCGGATCCTACGAGCAGTACTTC.

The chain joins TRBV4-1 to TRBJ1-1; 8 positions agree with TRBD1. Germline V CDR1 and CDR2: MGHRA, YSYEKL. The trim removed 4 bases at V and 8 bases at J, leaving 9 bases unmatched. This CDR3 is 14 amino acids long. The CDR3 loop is CASSPRDRSFEAFF. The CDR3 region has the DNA TGCGCCAGCAGCCCTCGGGACAGGTCTTTCGAAGCTTTCTTT.

CDR3 nucleotides: TGTGCCACCAGCAGACCCTCGTCCTGGAGGGGGCAGTTCTTC. This translates into CATSRPSSWRGQFF. The rearrangement joins TRBV15 to TRBJ2-1, with D possibly being TRBD2 (6 bases). Germline values: CDR1 LNHNV, CDR2 YYDKDF (reference sequence). Between the trimmed V and J ends, which lost 2 bases and 12 bases, there was a span of 17 bases. There are 14 residues in the CDR3.

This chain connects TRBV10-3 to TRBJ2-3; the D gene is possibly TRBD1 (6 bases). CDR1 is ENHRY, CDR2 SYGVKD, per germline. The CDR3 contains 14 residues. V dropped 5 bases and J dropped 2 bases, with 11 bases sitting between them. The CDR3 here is CAISKGVITDTQYF. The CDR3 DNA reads TGTGCCATCAGTAAGGGGGTAATCACAGATACGCAGTATTTT.

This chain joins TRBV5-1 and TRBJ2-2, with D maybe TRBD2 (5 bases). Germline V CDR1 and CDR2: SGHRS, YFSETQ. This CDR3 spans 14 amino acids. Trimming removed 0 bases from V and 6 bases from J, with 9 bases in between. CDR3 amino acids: CASSLEPGAGELFF. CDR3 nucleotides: TGCGCCAGCAGCTTGGAGCCCGGGGCCGGGGAGCTGTTTTTT.

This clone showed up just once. CDR3: CASSQDAVIAGQYF. In DNA, the CDR3 is TGTGCCAGCAGCCAAGATGCTGTCATCGCAGGGCAGTACTTC. The chain carries TRBV3-1 (or the pseudogene TRBV3-2) and TRBJ2-7; D not certain. Germline assignment: CDR1 LGHDT and CDR2 YNNKEL (reference sequence). The CDR3 sequence is 14 residues long. The ends were cut back, 0 bases at V and 9 bases at J, with 15 bases in the middle.

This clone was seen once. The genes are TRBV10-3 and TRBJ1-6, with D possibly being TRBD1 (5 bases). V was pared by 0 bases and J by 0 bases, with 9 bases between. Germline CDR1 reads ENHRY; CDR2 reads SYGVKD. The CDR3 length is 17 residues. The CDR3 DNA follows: TGTGCCATCAGTGAGTCAGACAGAAGCTCCTATAATTCACCCCTCCACTTT. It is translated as CAISESDRSSYNSPLHF.

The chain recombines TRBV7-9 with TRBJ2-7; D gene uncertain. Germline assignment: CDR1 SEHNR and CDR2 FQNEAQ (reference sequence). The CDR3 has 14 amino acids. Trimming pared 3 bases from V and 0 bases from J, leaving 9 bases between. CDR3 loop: CASSLSPSSYEQYF. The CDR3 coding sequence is TGTGCCAGCAGCTTGTCCCCCTCCTCCTACGAGCAGTACTTC.

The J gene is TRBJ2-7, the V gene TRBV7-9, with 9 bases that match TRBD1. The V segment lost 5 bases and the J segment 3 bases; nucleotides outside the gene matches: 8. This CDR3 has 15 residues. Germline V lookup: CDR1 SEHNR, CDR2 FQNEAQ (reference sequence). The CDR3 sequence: CASSPRDRVHYEQYF. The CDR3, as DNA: TGTGCCAGCAGCCCCAGGGACAGGGTTCACTACGAGCAGTACTTC.

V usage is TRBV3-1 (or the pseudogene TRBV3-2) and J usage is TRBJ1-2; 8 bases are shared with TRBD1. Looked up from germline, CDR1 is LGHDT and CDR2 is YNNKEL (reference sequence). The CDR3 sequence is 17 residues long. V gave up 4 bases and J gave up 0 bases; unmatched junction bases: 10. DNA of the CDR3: TGTGCCAGCAGCCCCTTGATGACAGGGGCGACTAACTATGGCTACACCTTC. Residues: CASSPLMTGATNYGYTF.

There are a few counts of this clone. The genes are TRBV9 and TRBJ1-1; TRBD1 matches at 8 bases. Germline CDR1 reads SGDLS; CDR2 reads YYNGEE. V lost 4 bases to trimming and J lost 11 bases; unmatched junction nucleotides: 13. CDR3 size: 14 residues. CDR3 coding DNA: TGTGCCAGCAGCCCCCCGGGACAGGCAGGGGTCGCTTTCTTT. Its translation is CASSPPGQAGVAFF.

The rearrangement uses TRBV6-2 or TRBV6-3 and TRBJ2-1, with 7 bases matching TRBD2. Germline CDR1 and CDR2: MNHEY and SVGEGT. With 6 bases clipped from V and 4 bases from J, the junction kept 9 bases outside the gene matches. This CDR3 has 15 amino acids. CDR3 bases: TGTGCCAGCAGCTCGGCCGGACTAGGGTACAATGAGCAGTTCTTC. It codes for CASSSAGLGYNEQFF.

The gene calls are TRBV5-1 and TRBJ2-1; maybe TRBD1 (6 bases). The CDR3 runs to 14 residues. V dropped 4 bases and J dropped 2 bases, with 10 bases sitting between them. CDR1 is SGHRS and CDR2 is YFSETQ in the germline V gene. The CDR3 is CASSPDSPYNEQFF. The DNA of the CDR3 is TGCGCCAGCAGCCCGGACAGTCCCTACAATGAGCAGTTCTTC.

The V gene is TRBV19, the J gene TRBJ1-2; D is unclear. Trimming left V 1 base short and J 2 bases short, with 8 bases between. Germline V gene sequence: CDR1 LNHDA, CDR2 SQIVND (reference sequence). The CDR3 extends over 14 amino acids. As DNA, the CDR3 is TGTGCCAGTAGTATAGGCGCGGGGAACTATGGCTACACCTTC. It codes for CASSIGAGNYGYTF.

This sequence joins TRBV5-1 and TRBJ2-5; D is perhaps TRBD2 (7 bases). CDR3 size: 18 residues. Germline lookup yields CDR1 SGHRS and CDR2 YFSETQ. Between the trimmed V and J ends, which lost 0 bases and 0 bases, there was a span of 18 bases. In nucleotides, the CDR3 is TGCGCCAGCAGCTTGGGGGCGGCGGGGGCCAGGTACCAAGAGACCCAGTACTTC. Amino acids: CASSLGAAGARYQETQYF. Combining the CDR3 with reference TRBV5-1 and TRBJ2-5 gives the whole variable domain KAGVTQTPRYLIKTRGQQVTLSCSPISGHRSVSWYQQTPGQGLQFLFEYFSETQRNKGNFPGRFSGRQFSNSRSEMNVSTLELGDSALYLCASSLGAAGARYQETQYFGPGTRLLVL.

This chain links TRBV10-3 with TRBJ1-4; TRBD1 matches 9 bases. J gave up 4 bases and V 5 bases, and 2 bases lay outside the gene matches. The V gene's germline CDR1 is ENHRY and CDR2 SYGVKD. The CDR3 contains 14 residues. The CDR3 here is CAISPGQGNEKLFF. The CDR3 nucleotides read TGTGCCATCAGTCCGGGACAGGGTAATGAAAAACTGTTTTTT.

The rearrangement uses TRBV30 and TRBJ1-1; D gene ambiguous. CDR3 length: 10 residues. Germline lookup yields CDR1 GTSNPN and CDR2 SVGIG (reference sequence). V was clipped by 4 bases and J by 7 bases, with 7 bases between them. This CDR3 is CAWIQIEAFF. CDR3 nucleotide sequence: TGTGCCTGGATACAAATTGAAGCTTTCTTT.

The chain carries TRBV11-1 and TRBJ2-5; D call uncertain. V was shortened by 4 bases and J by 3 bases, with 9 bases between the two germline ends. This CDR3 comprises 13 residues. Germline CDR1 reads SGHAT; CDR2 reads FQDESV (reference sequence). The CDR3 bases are TGTGCCAGCAGCTCACATACCAAAGAGACCCAGTACTTC. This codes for CASSSHTKETQYF.

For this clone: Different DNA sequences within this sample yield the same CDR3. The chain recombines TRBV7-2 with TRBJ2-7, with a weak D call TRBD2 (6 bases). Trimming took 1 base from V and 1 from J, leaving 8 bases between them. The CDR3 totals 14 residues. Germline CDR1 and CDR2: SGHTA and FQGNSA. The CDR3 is CASSLDRGSYEQYF. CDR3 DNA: TGTGCCAGCAGCTTAGATCGGGGGTCCTACGAGCAGTACTTC. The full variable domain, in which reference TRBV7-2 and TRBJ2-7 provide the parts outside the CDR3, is GAGVSQSPSNKVTEKGKDVELRCDPISGHTALYWYRQSLGQGLEFLIYFQGNSAPDKSGLPSDRFSAERTGGSVSTLTIQRTQQEDSAVYLCASSLDRGSYEQYFGPGTRLTVT.

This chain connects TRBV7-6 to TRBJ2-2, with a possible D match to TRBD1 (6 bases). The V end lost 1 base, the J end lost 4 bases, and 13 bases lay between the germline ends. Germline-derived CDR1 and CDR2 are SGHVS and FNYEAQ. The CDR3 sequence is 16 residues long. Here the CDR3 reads CASSLVPRGSTGELFF. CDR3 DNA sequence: TGTGCCAGCAGCTTAGTTCCTAGGGGGAGCACCGGGGAGCTGTTTTTT.

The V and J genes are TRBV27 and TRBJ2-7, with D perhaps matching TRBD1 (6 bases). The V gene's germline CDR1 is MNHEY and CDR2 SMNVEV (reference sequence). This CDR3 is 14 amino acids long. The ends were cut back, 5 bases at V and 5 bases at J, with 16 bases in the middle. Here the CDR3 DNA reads TGTGCCAGCAGTGCCGGGACAAGGGCCGACGAGCAGTACTTC. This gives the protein CASSAGTRADEQYF.

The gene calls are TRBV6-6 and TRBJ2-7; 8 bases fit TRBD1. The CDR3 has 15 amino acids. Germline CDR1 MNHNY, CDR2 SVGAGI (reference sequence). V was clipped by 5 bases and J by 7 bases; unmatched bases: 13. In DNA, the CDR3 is TGTGCCAGCAGTGCCGGACAGGGCGGTCGTCAGGAGCAGTACTTC. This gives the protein CASSAGQGGRQEQYF.